A single count supports the clone carrying this T cell receptor (beta chain). Its target is not known. The data stem from a study of Graves' ophthalmopathy and Graves' hyperthyroidism. V lost 4 bases to trimming and J lost 3 bases, with 9 bases between them. The CDR3 covers 13 residues. Germline CDR1 KGHDR, CDR2 SFDVKD. Amplification of TCR beta CDR3 regions used RNA transcripts. Second-round multiplex PCR came after first-round RT-PCR with HTBI primers. From the multiplex PCR reads, TCRdb called clonotypes with MiXCR, one entry per CDR3 protein. In the table there are more than 300,000 distinct CDR3 sequences, approximately 18% of which are singletons. Exclusion applied to patients with other autoimmune diseases, uncontrolled infections, pregnancy or lactation. The study, taken as a whole, reports: Ophthalmopathy progression prediction by the model yielded a sensitivity of approximately 70% and a specificity of around 72%. Between ophthalmopathy and stable hyperthyroidism, a 13-signature model drew a separation with around 90% sensitivity and over 80% specificity. Also, most clonotypes expanded in the thyroid above 0.001 frequency appeared in blood.

This clonotype was sampled from an adult woman with stable Graves' hyperthyroidism. The source material was peripheral blood. The chain carries TRBV24-1 and TRBJ2-7; the D call may be TRBD1 or TRBD2 (5 bases each). The CDR3 spells CATSDPGRYEQYF. In nucleotides, the CDR3 is TGTGCCACCAGTGACCCGGGGCGCTACGAGCAGTACTTC.